Detailed here is one T cell receptor (beta chain). The time point denotes: pre-sensitization, week 0. Sample treatment: therapeutic diphenylcyclopropenone sensitization with weekly scalp DPC. The data belong to a study of human T cells and chemical hapten exposure. TCRdb used MiXCR to reprocess the RACE reads, holding one entry per CDR3 protein. The sample lists 84,000 or so distinct CDR3 sequences; 8.5% to 9% were seen once. The starting material was whole blood, obtained in connection with sensitization to the hapten diphenylcyclopropenone (DPC). The clonotype was recovered from a man aged 40-55 years with alopecia areata. Some clones in this sample may be carry-over from other donors' samples.

CDR3 protein: CASRDRGSSYNEQFF. In DNA form, the CDR3 reads TGTGCCAGCAGGGACAGGGGGAGCTCCTACAATGAGCAGTTCTTC. The V call is TRBV12-3 or TRBV12-4, the J call TRBJ2-1; 10 nucleotides agree with TRBD1. The CDR3 is 15 amino acids. V was pared by 6 bases and J by 0 bases, with 2 bases of the junction left unmatched.